These T cell receptor beta chains were read from a single sample in a study of T cell repertoires in cytomegalovirus infection. TCRdb ran MiXCR on the reads and lists one entry per CDR3 protein. The data contain around 190,000 distinct CDR3 sequences, around 14% of them singletons. The material sequenced was PBMCs. The receptor source for this set is a human donor in good health (CMV status not recorded). Some clones in this sample may be carry-over from other donors' samples. CDR3s include the opening cysteine and the closing phenylalanine or tryptophan. The order of the fields is D gene, J gene, CDR3 length, clone size, V gene, CDR3 DNA, CDR3 protein. A D gene is named only where the DNA matches it firmly. Expanded clones are given a class, and other clones once, few, many or no size at all.

NA,TRBJ2-7,12,NA,TRBV18,TGTGCCAGCTCACCCGGGGGTGGTGAGCAGTACTTC,CASSPGGGEQYF
NA,TRBJ1-1,14,NA,TRBV27,TGTGCCAGCAGTATTCTAGGGGTGAACACTGAAGCTTTCTTT,CASSILGVNTEAFF
NA,TRBJ2-7,12,NA,TRBV12-3/TRBV12-4,TGTGCCAGCAGCCAGGACGGGCGCGAGCAGTACTTC,CASSQDGREQYF
TRBD1,TRBJ2-1,15,NA,TRBV20-1,TGCAGTGCTAGATTCCGGGACAGGGGGCTAAATGAGCAGTTCTTC,CSARFRDRGLNEQFF
NA,TRBJ2-1,13,many,TRBV12-3/TRBV12-4,TGTGCCAGCAGTCCCGGACTTTTCAATGAGCAGTTCTTC,CASSPGLFNEQFF
NA,TRBJ2-2,15,many,TRBV12-3/TRBV12-4,TGTGCCAGCAGCCCCCGTCAGGGCGGAACCGGGGAGCTGTTTTTT,CASSPRQGGTGELFF
TRBD2,TRBJ2-1,17,NA,TRBV11-2,TGTGCCAGCAGCCGTACTTCGGCGGGGGGGTTCTACAATGAGCAGTTCTTC,CASSRTSAGGFYNEQFF
TRBD1,TRBJ1-1,15,few,TRBV18,TGTGCCAGCTCACCGTTGGGACAGATGAACACTGAAGCTTTCTTT,CASSPLGQMNTEAFF
NA,TRBJ2-2,15,NA,TRBV10-3,TGTGCCATCAGTGAAAGGGGATCCCCCACCGGGGAGCTGTTTTTT,CAISERGSPTGELFF
TRBD1,TRBJ1-2,13,many,TRBV7-2,TGTGCCAGCAGCATGAGACAGGGCGCGGGCTACACCTTC,CASSMRQGAGYTF
NA,TRBJ1-1,14,NA,TRBV7-3,TGTGCCAGCAGCTTATTCGAAGGATGGACTGAAGCTTTCTTT,CASSLFEGWTEAFF
TRBD1,TRBJ2-7,14,many,TRBV4-1,TGCGCCAGCAGCCCGACAGGGAGATCCTACGAGCAGTACTTC,CASSPTGRSYEQYF
NA,TRBJ1-6,11,NA,TRBV20-1,TGCACTACAGGCAAGAATTCACCCCTCCACTTT,CTTGKNSPLHF
NA,TRBJ1-6,16,NA,TRBV4-2,TGTGCCAGCAGCCAAGATCAATTTCAGGATAATTCACCCCTCCACTTT,CASSQDQFQDNSPLHF
NA,TRBJ2-4,14,NA,TRBV7-2,TGTGCCAGCAGGTCGGCCGGGCCGCAAAACATTCAGTACTTC,CASRSAGPQNIQYF
NA,TRBJ1-6,16,few,TRBV13,TGTGCCAGCAGCCCCCAGGGTGAATCCTATAATTCACCCCTCCACTTT,CASSPQGESYNSPLHF
TRBD2,TRBJ2-1,14,NA,TRBV5-1,TGCGCCAGCAGCTTCTTTAGCGGGATCGATGAGCAGTTCTTC,CASSFFSGIDEQFF
NA,TRBJ2-1,13,few,TRBV7-3,TGTGCCAGCAGCTATCTAGCAAACAATGAGCAGTTCTTC,CASSYLANNEQFF
TRBD2,TRBJ2-1,17,NA,TRBV29-1,TGCAGCGTTGAAGATCGCGCGCCGGGACTAGCGGGAGCTGAGCAGTTCTTC,CSVEDRAPGLAGAEQFF
NA,TRBJ1-2,13,few,TRBV12-3/TRBV12-4,TGTGCCAGCAGTTTAAGGGTGGGCTATGGCTACACCTTC,CASSLRVGYGYTF
NA,TRBJ2-1,16,many,TRBV7-9,TGTGCCAGCAGCTTAGCGGGTGGACAGATCTACAATGAGCAGTTCTTC,CASSLAGGQIYNEQFF
NA,TRBJ1-2,15,many,TRBV7-9,TGTGCCAGCAGCCCCCTGTTGGCAGTTCTGGGTGGCTACACCTTC,CASSPLLAVLGGYTF
NA,TRBJ1-1,16,many,TRBV25-1,TGTGCCAGCAGTGGCCCGGGGGGGGGCAGGAGGACTGAAGCTTTCTTT,CASSGPGGGRRTEAFF
TRBD2,TRBJ2-1,16,NA,TRBV20-1,TGCAGTGCTAGAGACGCCTGGACTAGCGGTCAAAATGAGCAGTTCTTC,CSARDAWTSGQNEQFF
NA,TRBJ2-1,16,once,TRBV20-1,TGCAGTGCTAGAGATAATTGTTGCGGCACCTACAATGAGCAGTTCTTC,CSARDNCCGTYNEQFF
NA,TRBJ2-1,15,NA,TRBV28,TGTGCCAGCAGTTCCCCCGGATTGGGTGTGGATGAGCAGTTCTTC,CASSSPGLGVDEQFF
NA,TRBJ1-5,12,few,TRBV12-3/TRBV12-4,TGTGCCAGCAGTACCAGGGGTCAGCCCCAGCATTTT,CASSTRGQPQHF
TRBD1,TRBJ1-3,14,many,TRBV10-3,TGTGCCATCGGGGGACAGAGCTCTGGAAACACCATATATTTT,CAIGGQSSGNTIYF
NA,TRBJ2-3,16,many,TRBV6-1,TGTGCCAGCAGTCCAGCCGGGACAACTAGCACAGATACGCAGTATTTT,CASSPAGTTSTDTQYF
NA,TRBJ2-1,17,few,TRBV5-6,TGTGCCAGCAGCCAATTAGACCTAGACGACATTTATAGTGAGCAGTTCTTC,CASSQLDLDDIYSEQFF
NA,TRBJ1-1,13,many,TRBV28,TGTGCCAGCAGTTTAGGGACGGAATTTGAAGCTTTCTTT,CASSLGTEFEAFF
TRBD2,TRBJ2-7,15,NA,TRBV5-6,TGTGCCAGCAGCTTCCGGACTAGCGGGAAGTACGAGCAGTACTTC,CASSFRTSGKYEQYF
NA,TRBJ1-2,12,many,TRBV7-9,TGTGCCACCGAAGCTCTCAACTATGGCTACACCTTC,CATEALNYGYTF
TRBD2,TRBJ2-7,16,NA,TRBV6-2/TRBV6-3,TGTGCCAGCAGTCTTGTAGCGGGAGGGAGCTCCTACGAGCAGTACTTC,CASSLVAGGSSYEQYF
NA,TRBJ2-1,19,few,TRBV7-2,TGTGCCAGCAGCCCTAAACACCAGGGGGGAAGAACAATTGGAAATGAGCAGTTCTTC,CASSPKHQGGRTIGNEQFF
NA,TRBJ2-7,15,many,TRBV7-2,TGTGCCAGCAGCTTAAGGGGGGGCCCGACCTACGAGCAGTACTTC,CASSLRGGPTYEQYF